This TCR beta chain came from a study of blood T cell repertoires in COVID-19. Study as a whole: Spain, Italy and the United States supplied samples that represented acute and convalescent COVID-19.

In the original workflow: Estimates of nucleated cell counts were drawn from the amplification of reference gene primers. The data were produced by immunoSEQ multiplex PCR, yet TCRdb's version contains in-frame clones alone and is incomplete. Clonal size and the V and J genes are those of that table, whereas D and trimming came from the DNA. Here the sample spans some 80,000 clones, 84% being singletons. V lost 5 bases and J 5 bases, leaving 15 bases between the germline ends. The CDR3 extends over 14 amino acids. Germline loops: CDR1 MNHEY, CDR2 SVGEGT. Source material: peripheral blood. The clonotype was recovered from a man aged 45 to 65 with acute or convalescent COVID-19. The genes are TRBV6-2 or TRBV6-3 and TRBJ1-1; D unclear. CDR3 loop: CASSLLMRATEAFF. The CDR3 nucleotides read TGTGCCAGCAGTCTTCTTATGAGGGCGACTGAAGCTTTCTTT.